Detailed here is one TCR beta chain. Its antigen is undetermined. Next came a second PCR, run for about 7 to 12 cycles, which used a sample-barcoded 5' primer along with a J-beta primer mix. TCRdb re-called the 5' RACE reads with MiXCR, one entry per CDR3 protein. The top ten hold less than 8% of the sample, which has 1.5 million or so distinct CDR3 sequences, around 39% seen once. Total RNA, at least 5 micrograms per sample, came from PBMCs. CDR1 KGHSH and CDR2 LQKENI come from the germline V gene. The CDR3 totals 13 residues. Trimming shortened V by 6 bases and J by 1 base, and 9 bases separated the two germline ends. This sample is part of a study of blood T cells in healthy people across ages. Study-wide results and limits: TCR beta diversity correlated strongly with naive T cell percentage.

The clonotype was recovered from a young woman in good health. Sequenced material: blood. The J gene is TRBJ2-5, the V gene TRBV18; D is unclear. The CDR3 sequence: CASSTRSQETQYF. CDR3 in DNA: TGTGCCAGCTCGACACGGTCCCAAGAGACCCAGTACTTC.